This T cell receptor beta chain was observed in a study of T-cell reconstitution after alpha-beta-depleted transplantation in children. The trim removed 5 bases at V and 2 bases at J, leaving 7 bases unmatched. The CDR3 length is 16 residues. Germline V gene sequence: CDR1 DFQATT, CDR2 SNEGSKA (reference sequence). This clonotype has just a few counts. Researchers prepared the TCRbeta library using unique molecular identifiers, the study reports. One entry per CDR3 protein, called by TCRdb with MiXCR from the PCR reads. The table lists roughly 200,000 distinct CDR3 sequences, approximately 9.5% of them singletons.

Sample: PBMCs from the stem cell graft donor, taken from the stem cell graft. This TCR derives from a human donor who donated a stem cell graft to a child with acute lymphoblastic leukemia. The rearrangement joins TRBV20-1 to TRBJ2-6; 9 positions match TRBD1. The CDR3 protein is CSAFGTGLTGANVLTF. CDR3 DNA sequence: TGCAGTGCTTTTGGGACAGGGTTAACTGGGGCCAACGTCCTGACTTTC.